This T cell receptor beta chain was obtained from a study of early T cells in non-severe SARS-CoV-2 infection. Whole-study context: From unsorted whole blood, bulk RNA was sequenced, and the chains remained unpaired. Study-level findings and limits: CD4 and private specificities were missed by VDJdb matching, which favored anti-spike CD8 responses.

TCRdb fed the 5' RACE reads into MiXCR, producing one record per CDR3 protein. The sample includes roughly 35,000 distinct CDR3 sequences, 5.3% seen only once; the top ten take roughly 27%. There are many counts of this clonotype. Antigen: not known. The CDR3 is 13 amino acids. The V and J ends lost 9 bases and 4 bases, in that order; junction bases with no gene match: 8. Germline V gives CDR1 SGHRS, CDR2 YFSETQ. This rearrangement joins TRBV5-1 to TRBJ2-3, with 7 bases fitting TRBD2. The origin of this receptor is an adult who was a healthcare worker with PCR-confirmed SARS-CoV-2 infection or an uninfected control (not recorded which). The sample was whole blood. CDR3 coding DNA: TGCGCCACCCCGACTAGCAGCCCAGATACGCAGTATTTT. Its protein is CATPTSSPDTQYF.